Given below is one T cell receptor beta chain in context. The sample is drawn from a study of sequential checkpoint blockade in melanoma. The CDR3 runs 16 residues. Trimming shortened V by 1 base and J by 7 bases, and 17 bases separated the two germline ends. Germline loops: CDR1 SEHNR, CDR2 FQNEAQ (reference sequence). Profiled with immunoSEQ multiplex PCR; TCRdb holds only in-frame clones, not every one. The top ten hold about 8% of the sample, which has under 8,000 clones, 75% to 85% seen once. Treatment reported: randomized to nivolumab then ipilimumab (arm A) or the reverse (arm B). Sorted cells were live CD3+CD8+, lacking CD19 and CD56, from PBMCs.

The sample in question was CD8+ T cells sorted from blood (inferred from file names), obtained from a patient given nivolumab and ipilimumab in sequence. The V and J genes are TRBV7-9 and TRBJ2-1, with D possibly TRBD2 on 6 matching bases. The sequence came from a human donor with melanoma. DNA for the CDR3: TGTGCCAGCAGCTTAGTCCCGGGACTCCTCGGGAATGAGCAGTTCTTC. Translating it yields CASSLVPGLLGNEQFF.